This T cell receptor beta chain was obtained from a study of T cells in Graves' hyperthyroidism and ophthalmopathy. Points from the study as a whole: Before onset, ophthalmopathy was predicted by the model a median approximately 6.5 months earlier. Ophthalmopathy and stable hyperthyroidism were separated by a 13 V-J model. Most thyroid clonotypes with frequency above 0.001 were detected in blood.

Each diagnosis drew on symptoms, thyroxine, TRAb, thyroid ultrasound and orbital computed tomography findings. Authors of the study amplified TCR beta CDR3 regions from RNA transcripts. TCR CDR3 underwent first-round RT-PCR with the HTBI primer set. Using its own MiXCR run on the multiplex PCR reads, TCRdb lists one record per CDR3 protein. Here the sample spans around 660,000 distinct CDR3 sequences, 45% being singletons. V lost 4 bases, J lost 0 bases, and 11 bases lay in between. The CDR3 consists of 14 residues. In germline, CDR1 is SGHRS, CDR2 YFSETQ. This clonotype has more than one count but fewer than ten. Antigen: not known.

The sequenced material came from peripheral blood or thyroid tissue (not recorded which). The V gene is TRBV5-1, the J gene TRBJ2-7, with D hard to call. This sequence was found in an adult man with Graves' disease, either hyperthyroidism or ophthalmopathy (not recorded which). The CDR3 sequence: CASSRNRNSYEQYF. The CDR3 DNA reads as TGCGCCAGCAGCAGGAACCGCAACTCCTACGAGCAGTACTTC.